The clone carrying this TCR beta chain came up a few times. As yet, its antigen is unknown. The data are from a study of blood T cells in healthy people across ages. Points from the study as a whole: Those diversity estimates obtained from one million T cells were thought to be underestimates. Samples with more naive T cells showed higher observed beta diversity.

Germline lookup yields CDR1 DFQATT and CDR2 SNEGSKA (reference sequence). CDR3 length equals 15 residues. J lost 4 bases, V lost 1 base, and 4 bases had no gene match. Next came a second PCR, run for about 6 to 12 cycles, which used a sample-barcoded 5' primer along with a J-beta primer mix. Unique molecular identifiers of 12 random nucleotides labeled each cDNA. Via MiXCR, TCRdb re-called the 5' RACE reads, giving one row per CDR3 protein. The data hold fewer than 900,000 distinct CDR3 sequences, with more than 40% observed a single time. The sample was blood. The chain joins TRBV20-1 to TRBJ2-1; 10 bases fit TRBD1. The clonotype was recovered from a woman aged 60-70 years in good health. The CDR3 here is CSARARDRGYNEQFF. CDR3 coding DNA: TGCAGTGCTAGAGCCCGGGACAGGGGATACAATGAGCAGTTCTTC.